A selection of T cell receptor beta chains follows, all from one sample in a study of blood T cell repertoires in COVID-19. Data came from immunoSEQ multiplex PCR; TCRdb stores just in-frame clones and leaves some out. The sample contains 400,000 to 500,000 clones, roughly 85% of which appear only once. Sequencing used peripheral blood. Receptor source: a woman between 25 and 40 years old with active or convalescent COVID-19. CDR3s include the opening cysteine and the closing phenylalanine or tryptophan. Each record gives: clone size, J gene, D gene, V gene, CDR3 DNA, CDR3 protein. A D gene is named only where the DNA matches it firmly. Clone size is not always given. Where it is, it says once, few, many or a class for expanded clones.

NA TRBJ1-4 NA TRBV5-4 TGTGCCAGCAGCCCCGGGGGGACAACTAATGAAAAACTGTTTTTT CASSPGGTTNEKLFF
NA TRBJ2-5 NA TRBV5-8 TGTGCCAGCACCAATCTGCTTGTCACAGCACAAGAGACCCAGTACTTC CASTNLLVTAQETQYF
once TRBJ1-4 NA TRBV7-9 TGTGCCAGCAGCTTAAACAGTCTTGAAAAACTGTTTTTT CASSLNSLEKLFF
NA TRBJ2-7 NA TRBV4-1 TGCGCCAGCAGCCAGGTGGAAACGGGCTCCTACGAGCAGTACTTC CASSQVETGSYEQYF
NA TRBJ1-1 NA TRBV6-2/TRBV6-3 TGTGCCAGCAGTTATACAGGGTTTGGCACTGAAGCTTTCTTT CASSYTGFGTEAFF
once TRBJ2-1 NA TRBV19 TGTGCCAGTAGTATCCCACAGGGGACTCTACATGAGCAGTTCTTC CASSIPQGTLHEQFF
NA TRBJ1-2 NA TRBV27 TGTGCCAGCAGTTTTTCGGCCTACACTATTGACTACACCTTC CASSFSAYTIDYTF
NA TRBJ2-3 TRBD2 TRBV6-5 TGTGCCAGCAGCCGGGACTACACAGATACGCAGTATTTT CASSRDYTDTQYF
NA TRBJ2-2 NA TRBV7-8 TGTGCCAGCAGCTTAGGGACTTCTTACACCGGGGAGCTGTTTTTT CASSLGTSYTGELFF
NA TRBJ1-5 NA TRBV12-5 TGTGCTAGTGGATTCTGGTTACTCGGGGGGGTTGGGAGCAATCAGCCCCAGCATTTT CASGFWLLGGVGSNQPQHF
NA TRBJ1-1 TRBD1 TRBV6-6 TGTGCCAGCAGTACAGGGGTAGGGACTGAAGCTTTCTTT CASSTGVGTEAFF
NA TRBJ2-7 NA TRBV27 TGTGCCAGCAGTTTAAGCGGTTCCTACGAGCAGTACTTC CASSLSGSYEQYF
once TRBJ2-7 TRBD2 TRBV2 TGTGCCACCAGGACTAGCGGAGCCTACGAGCAGTACTTC CATRTSGAYEQYF